This T cell receptor (beta chain) was recorded in a study of response to subunit inactivated influenza vaccine. Trimming shortened V by 0 bases and J by 5 bases, and 11 bases separated the two germline ends. The length of the CDR3 is 15 residues. The germline V gene encodes CDR1 SGHRS and CDR2 YFSETQ. TCRdb fed the RT-PCR reads into MiXCR, producing one record per CDR3 protein. The sample contains about 500,000 distinct CDR3 sequences, 15% to 20% of which appear only once. The source was CD4+ T cells sorted from PBMCs, collected approximately 25 months after vaccination. The rearrangement uses TRBV5-1 and TRBJ1-4, with D unclear. The clonotype comes from a man between 45 and 75 years old who received an inactivated influenza vaccine. The CDR3 nucleotides read TGCGCCAGCAGCTTGGAACACAGTAGGAATGAAAAACTGTTTTTT. Encoded protein: CASSLEHSRNEKLFF.